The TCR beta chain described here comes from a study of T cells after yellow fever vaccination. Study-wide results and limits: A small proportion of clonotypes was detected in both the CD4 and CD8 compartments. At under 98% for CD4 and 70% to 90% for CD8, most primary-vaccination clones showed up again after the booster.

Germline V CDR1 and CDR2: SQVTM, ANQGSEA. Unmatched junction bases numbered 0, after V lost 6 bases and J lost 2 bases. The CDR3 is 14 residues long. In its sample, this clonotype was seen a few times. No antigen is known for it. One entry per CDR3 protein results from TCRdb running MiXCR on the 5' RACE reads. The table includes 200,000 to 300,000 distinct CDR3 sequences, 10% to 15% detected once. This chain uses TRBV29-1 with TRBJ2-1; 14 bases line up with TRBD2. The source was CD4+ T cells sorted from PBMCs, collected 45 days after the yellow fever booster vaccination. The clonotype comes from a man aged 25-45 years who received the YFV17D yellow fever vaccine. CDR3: CSVTSGRAYNEQFF. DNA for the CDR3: TGCAGCGTGACTAGCGGGAGGGCCTACAATGAGCAGTTCTTC.